A selection of T cell receptor beta chains follows, all from one sample in a study of CD8 T cells in ankylosing spondylitis. One entry per CDR3 protein, called by TCRdb with MiXCR from the 5' RACE reads. This table holds 350,000 to 450,000 distinct CDR3 sequences, 20% to 25% found once. Sequencing was carried out using blood, either unsorted or a sorted T cell fraction (not recorded which). The receptors originated from a male donor with ankylosing spondylitis or in good health (not recorded which). Each CDR3 is given with its conserved first and last residue. A D gene is named only where the DNA matches it firmly. For some rows the clone size is stated as once, few or many, or as a class when expanded; others skip it.

size	V	D	J	DNA	CDR3
few	TRBV11-2	NA	TRBJ2-5	TGTGCCAGCAGCTCCGAAAAGATGCCTCAAGAGACCCAGTACTTC	CASSSEKMPQETQYF
NA	TRBV15	TRBD1	TRBJ2-1	TGTGCCACCAGCAAACTAGGGACAGGGGGCACTGAGCAGTTCTTC	CATSKLGTGGTEQFF
few	TRBV5-1	TRBD2	TRBJ2-3	TGCGCCAGCAGTCACGGACTAGCGGGGGGAGATACGCAGTATTTT	CASSHGLAGGDTQYF
NA	TRBV10-3	TRBD1	TRBJ2-2	TGTGCCATCAGTGAAGGGGGGACAGGAGGCATTCCCGGGGAGCTGTTTTTT	CAISEGGTGGIPGELFF
NA	TRBV21-1	NA	TRBJ1-3	TGTGCCAGCAAGGACCACCATGAATTT	CASKDHHEF
NA	TRBV27	TRBD1	TRBJ2-4	TGTGCCAGCAGTTTATCGTGGCAGGGGGCTAGCATTCAGTACTTC	CASSLSWQGASIQYF
once	TRBV7-8	TRBD2	TRBJ2-1	TGTGCCAGCAGCTTGTGGGGGACTAGCGGGGTGCCCGCCTACAATGAGCAGTTCTTC	CASSLWGTSGVPAYNEQFF
many	TRBV27	NA	TRBJ2-7	TGTGCCAGCAGTTTAGCAGGGGCCTACGAGCAGTACTTC	CASSLAGAYEQYF
NA	TRBV3-1	TRBD2	TRBJ2-1	TGTGCCAGCAGCCCCAGCGAGTGGGGGGGACACAATGAGCAGTTCTTC	CASSPSEWGGHNEQFF
few	TRBV12-3/TRBV12-4	NA	TRBJ2-1	TGTGCCAGCAGTTTTGGGGGGCCCAATGAGCAGTTCTTC	CASSFGGPNEQFF